The present T cell receptor beta chain was sequenced within a study of T cells after yellow fever vaccination (dated by TCRdb to 2018 to 2020). Study-wide context: The SMART-Seq v4 Ultra Low Input RNA kit was used to prepare libraries from fractions with low cell numbers. To track T-cell clones before and after primary and booster YFV17D yellow fever vaccination, bulk TCR alpha and beta repertoires were sequenced longitudinally. Two healthy male donors, one aged 18 to 30 and one aged 30 to 39 years, were included in the cohort. Bulk PBMC replicates and cell subsets were isolated from blood drawn at multiple timepoints before and after both primary and secondary immunization.

This clonotype came up many times. Its antigen is currently not known. No qualities accompany the bases; no much larger clone lies one base away. TCR cDNA was synthesized by 5'RACE template switching, which introduced a universal primer site and unique molecular identifiers. Priming of cDNA synthesis was performed from both the TCR alpha and TCR beta constant segments. Library amplification used two PCR steps, and the second PCR step added sample barcodes and sequencing adapters. Sequencing of libraries was done on Illumina HiSeq 2500 (2x100 bp) or NovaSeq (2x150 bp). As for the original processing: MIGEC handled demultiplexing of reads and collapsing into UMI consensus sequences, while MiXCR performed V(D)J alignment. Using edgeR on replicate PBMC samples, clonotypes were called vaccine-responding if FDR was below 0.01 and the log2 fold change was above 5 up to day 15. Each bulk clonotype was labeled CD4 or CD8 based on which sequenced repertoire, CD4 or CD8, contained the clonotype at higher abundance. TCRdb reworked the public reads: Q25 trimming with fastp, MiXCR clone assembly, productive beta chains retained. Every entry covers one CDR3 protein and lists the most common genes and DNA from its rows. TCRdb, not the original authors, processed these V and J calls. In this sample the table shows under 250,000 distinct CDR3 sequences, 6% to 7.5% of which occur a single time. The ten largest make up roughly 0.9% of the sample.

Overall results and qualifications from the work: Most clones expanded after primary vaccination (96% of CD4 and around nine tenths of CD8) were re-detected after the booster, suggesting that broad memory maintenance occurred. The secondary T-cell response was found to be weaker but faster than the primary response, with a peak reached on day 5 rather than on day 15. A small share of clonotypes was detected in both CD4 and CD8 compartments, with the overlap likely arising from convergent recombination. Because only a couple of donors were included in the study, the extent to which the findings can be generalized is limited. FACS-sorted repertoires could contain abundant contaminating clonotypes from the bulk population, so computational filtering was required.

From V the trimming removes 1 base and from J it removes 3 bases, while the gene matches leave 5 bases of the junction unaccounted for. Spanning cysteine to phenylalanine, the CDR3 consists of 15 amino acids. Only the CDR3 region is kept as DNA, spanning 45 bases read in frame from base 1. According to the germline V gene, CDR1 reads SGHTA and CDR2 reads FQGNSA. This sample's treatment or condition label indicates: live attenuated yellow fever vaccine strain. A standard Ficoll-Paque protocol was used to isolate PBMCs from peripheral blood. Dynabeads CD4 and CD8 positive selection kits were used to isolate the CD4 and CD8 T-cell fractions. RNA was extracted with TriZol from bulk PBMCs, CD4 and CD8 fractions, and dextramer-positive and dextramer-negative fractions.

Recombination connected TRBV7-2 to TRBJ2-7; 8 junctional bases match TRBD2. The receptor's source is a man aged 30-40 years who received the YFV17D yellow fever vaccine. The material was CD4+ T cells sorted from PBMCs, obtained 15 days after the yellow fever booster vaccination. The CDR3: CASSLVGSGNYEQYF. The DNA sequence reads TGTGCCAGCAGCTTAGTAGGTAGCGGGAACTACGAGCAGTACTTC.